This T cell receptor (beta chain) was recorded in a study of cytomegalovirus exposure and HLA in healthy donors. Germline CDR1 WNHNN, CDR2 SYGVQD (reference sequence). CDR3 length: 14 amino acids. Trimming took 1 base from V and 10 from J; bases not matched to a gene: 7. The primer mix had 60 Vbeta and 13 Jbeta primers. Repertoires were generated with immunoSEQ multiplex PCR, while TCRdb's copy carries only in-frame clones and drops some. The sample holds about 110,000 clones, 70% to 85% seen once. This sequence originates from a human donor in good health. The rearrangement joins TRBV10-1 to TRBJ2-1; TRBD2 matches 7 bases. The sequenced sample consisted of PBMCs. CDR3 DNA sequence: TGCGCCAGCAGTGAGTTGGGGCGGGAGAGCGAGCAGTTCTTC. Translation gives CASSELGRESEQFF.